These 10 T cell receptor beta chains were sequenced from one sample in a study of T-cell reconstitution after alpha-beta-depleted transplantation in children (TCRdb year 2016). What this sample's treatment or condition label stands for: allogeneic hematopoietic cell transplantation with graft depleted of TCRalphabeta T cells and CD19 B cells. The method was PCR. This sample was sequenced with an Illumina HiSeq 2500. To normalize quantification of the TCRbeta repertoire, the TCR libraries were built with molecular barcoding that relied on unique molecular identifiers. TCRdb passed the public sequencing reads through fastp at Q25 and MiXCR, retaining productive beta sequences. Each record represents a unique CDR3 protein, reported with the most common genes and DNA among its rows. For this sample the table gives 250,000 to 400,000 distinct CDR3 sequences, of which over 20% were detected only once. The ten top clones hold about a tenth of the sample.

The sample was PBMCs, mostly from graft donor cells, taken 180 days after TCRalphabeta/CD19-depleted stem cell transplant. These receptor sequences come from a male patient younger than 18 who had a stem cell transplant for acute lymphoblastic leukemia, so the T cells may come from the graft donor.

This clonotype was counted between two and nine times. The DNA of the CDR3 is TGTGCCAGCAGTTCCAGGACAGAGTATTTT. It codes for CASSSRTEYF. The gene calls are TRBV7-9 and TRBJ2-3, with D possibly being TRBD1 (6 bases). Trimming shortened V by 6 bases and J by 13 bases, and 11 bases separated the two germline ends. Germline assignment: CDR1 SEHNR and CDR2 FQNEAQ (reference sequence). CDR3 length: 10 residues.

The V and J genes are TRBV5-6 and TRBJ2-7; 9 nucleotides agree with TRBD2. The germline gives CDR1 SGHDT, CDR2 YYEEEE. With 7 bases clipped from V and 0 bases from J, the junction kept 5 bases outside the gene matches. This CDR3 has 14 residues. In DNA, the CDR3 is TGTGCCAGCGTTAGCGGGAGTCCCTCCTACGAGCAGTACTTC. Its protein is CASVSGSPSYEQYF.

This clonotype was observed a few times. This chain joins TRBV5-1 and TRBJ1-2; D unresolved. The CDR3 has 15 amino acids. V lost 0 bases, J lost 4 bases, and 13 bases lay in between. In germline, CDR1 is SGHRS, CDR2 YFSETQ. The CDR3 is CASSLVLDSSYGYTF. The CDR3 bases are TGCGCCAGCAGCTTGGTCTTGGATTCTTCCTATGGCTACACCTTC.

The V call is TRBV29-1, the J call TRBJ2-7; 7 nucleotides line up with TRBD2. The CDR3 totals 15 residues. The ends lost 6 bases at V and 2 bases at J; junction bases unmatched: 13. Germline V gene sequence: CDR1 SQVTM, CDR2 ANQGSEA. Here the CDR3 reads CSVAPERGGPYEQYF. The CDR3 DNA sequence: TGCAGCGTCGCCCCCGAGCGGGGAGGACCCTACGAGCAGTACTTC.

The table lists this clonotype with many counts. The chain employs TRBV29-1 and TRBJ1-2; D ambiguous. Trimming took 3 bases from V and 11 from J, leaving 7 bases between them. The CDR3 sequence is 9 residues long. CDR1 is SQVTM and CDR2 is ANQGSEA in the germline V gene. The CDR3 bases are TGCAGCGTTGACTTGGGGTACACCTTC. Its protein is CSVDLGYTF.

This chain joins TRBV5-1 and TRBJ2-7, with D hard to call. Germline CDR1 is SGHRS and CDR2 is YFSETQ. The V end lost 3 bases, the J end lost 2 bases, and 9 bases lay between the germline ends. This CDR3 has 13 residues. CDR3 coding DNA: TGCGCCAGCAGCTCTCCGATGACCTACGAGCAGTACTTC. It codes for CASSSPMTYEQYF.

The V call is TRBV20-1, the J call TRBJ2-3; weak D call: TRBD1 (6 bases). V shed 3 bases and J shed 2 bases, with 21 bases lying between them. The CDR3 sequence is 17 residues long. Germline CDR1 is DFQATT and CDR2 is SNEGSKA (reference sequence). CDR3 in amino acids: CSAREDSPTFFTDTQYF. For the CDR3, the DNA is TGCAGTGCTAGGGAGGACAGTCCAACTTTCTTCACAGATACGCAGTATTTT.

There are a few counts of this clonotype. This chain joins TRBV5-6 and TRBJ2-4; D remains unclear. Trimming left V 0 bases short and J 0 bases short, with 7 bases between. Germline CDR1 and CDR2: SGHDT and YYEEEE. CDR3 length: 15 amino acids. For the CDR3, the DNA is TGTGCCAGCAGCTTGGCGGGTAGAGCCAAAAACATTCAGTACTTC. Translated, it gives CASSLAGRAKNIQYF.

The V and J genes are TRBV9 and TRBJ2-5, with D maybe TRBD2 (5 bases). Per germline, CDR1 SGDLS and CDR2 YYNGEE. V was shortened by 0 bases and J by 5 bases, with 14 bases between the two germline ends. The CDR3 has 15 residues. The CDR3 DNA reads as TGTGCCAGCAGCGTAGGAACTAGTCCCAGGGAGACCCAGTACTTC. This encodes CASSVGTSPRETQYF.

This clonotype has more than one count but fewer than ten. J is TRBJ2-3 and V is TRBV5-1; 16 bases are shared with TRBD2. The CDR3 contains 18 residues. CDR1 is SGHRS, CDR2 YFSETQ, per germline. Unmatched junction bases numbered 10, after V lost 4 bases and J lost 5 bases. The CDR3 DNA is TGCGCCAGCAGCACCCGCTCCGGGACTAGCGGGAGGGGAGATACGCAGTATTTT. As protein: CASSTRSGTSGRGDTQYF.